This is a list of T cell receptor beta chains from one sample in a study of blood T cell repertoires in COVID-19. Produced via immunoSEQ multiplex PCR; TCRdb's table is partial and in-frame only. The sample has 100,000 to 120,000 clones; roughly 80% are singletons. The sample taken for sequencing was peripheral blood. The origin of the receptors is a man aged 45-65 years with acute or convalescent COVID-19. Both conserved end residues are trimmed from each CDR3.

cdr3_aa	v_call	j_call	cdr3_length
ASSTQGTFVTGQPQH	TRBV19	TRBJ1-5	15
ASSEGGTSDTQY	TRBV6-1	TRBJ2-3	12
ASSLADRAGANVLT	TRBV5-1	TRBJ2-6	14
ASSLDLGGTEAF	TRBV5-6	TRBJ1-1	12
ATDETGGNTDTQY	TRBV28	TRBJ2-3	13
ASSSTGGAGAYNEQF	TRBV9	TRBJ2-1	15
ASRTSQGAPGSPLH	TRBV27	TRBJ1-6	14
ASSSLGRGLLDRAEAF	TRBV5-6	TRBJ1-1	16
ASSPSVQGAEGYT	TRBV18	TRBJ1-2	13
ASSPGQGNSPLH	TRBV5-6	TRBJ1-6	12
ASSIPKPRVQPQH	TRBV19	TRBJ1-5	13
SASSGGFSTDTQY	TRBV20-1	TRBJ2-3	13
ASSSDRRNSPLH	TRBV27	TRBJ1-6	12
ASSSGPVNSPLH	TRBV6-5	TRBJ1-6	12
ASSVLSGGAADTQY	TRBV18	TRBJ2-3	14
ASSPYGGGAGTEAF	TRBV18	TRBJ1-1	14
ASSYDRVLGGELF	TRBV6-5	TRBJ2-2	13
ASIPQTMNTEAF	TRBV7-9	TRBJ1-1	12